This T cell receptor (beta chain) was observed in a study of blood T cell repertoires in COVID-19. Study-level information: Spain, Italy and the United States supplied samples that represented acute and convalescent COVID-19.

Trimming stripped 3 bases from V and 0 bases from J, with 18 bases between. The CDR3 totals 18 residues. Germline CDR1 and CDR2: MRHNA and SNTAGT. Those who participated ranged in age from roughly 18 to 100 years and resided in 20 to 30 US areas. Cohort placement rested on clinical history that participants reported themselves. Original analysis: Estimates of nucleated cell counts were drawn from the amplification of reference gene primers. Repertoires were generated with immunoSEQ multiplex PCR, while TCRdb's copy carries only in-frame clones and drops some. V, J and clone size reflect that table, while D and trimming were determined from the DNA. The table includes 220,000 or so clones, roughly 84% detected once.

The sample comprised PBMCs or T cells enriched from blood (not recorded which). This sequence was found in a woman between 40 and 55 years old who had recovered from COVID-19. The chain uses TRBV6-4 and TRBJ1-3; no reliable D call. CDR3 bases: TGTGCCAGCAGTGATGGTCCCCAGGAAGGCCCCTCTGGAAACACCATATATTTT. This translates into CASSDGPQEGPSGNTIYF.